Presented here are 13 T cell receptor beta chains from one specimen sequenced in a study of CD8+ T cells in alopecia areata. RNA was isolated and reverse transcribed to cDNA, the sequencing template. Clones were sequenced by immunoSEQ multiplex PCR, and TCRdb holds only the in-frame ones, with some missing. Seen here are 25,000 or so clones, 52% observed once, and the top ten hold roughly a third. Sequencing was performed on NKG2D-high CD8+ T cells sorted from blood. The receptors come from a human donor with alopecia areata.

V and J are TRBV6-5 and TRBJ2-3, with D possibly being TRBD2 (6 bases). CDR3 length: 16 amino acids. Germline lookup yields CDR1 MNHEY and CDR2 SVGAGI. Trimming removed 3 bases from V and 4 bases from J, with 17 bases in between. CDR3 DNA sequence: TGTGCCAGCAGTTATAGTTACGGGAGTAATTCAGATACGCAGTATTTT. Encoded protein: CASSYSYGSNSDTQYF.

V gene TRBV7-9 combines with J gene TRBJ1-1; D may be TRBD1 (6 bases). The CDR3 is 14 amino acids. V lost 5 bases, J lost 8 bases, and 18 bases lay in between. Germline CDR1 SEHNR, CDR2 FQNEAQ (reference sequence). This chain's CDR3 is CASSASRGMGEAFF. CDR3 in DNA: TGTGCCAGCAGCGCCTCGAGGGGGATGGGAGAAGCTTTCTTT.

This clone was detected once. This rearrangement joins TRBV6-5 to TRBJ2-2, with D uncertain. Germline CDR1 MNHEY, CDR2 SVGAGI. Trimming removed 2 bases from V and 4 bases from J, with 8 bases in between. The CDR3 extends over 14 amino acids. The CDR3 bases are TGTGCCAGCAGTTACATAATGGGCACCGGGGAGCTGTTTTTT. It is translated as CASSYIMGTGELFF.

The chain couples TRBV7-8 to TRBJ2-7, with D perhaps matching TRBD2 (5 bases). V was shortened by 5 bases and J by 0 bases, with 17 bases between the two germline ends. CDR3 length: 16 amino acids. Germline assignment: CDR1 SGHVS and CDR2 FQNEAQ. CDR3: CASSHDYRVYSYEQYF. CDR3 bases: TGTGCCAGCAGCCATGACTACCGGGTATACTCCTACGAGCAGTACTTC.

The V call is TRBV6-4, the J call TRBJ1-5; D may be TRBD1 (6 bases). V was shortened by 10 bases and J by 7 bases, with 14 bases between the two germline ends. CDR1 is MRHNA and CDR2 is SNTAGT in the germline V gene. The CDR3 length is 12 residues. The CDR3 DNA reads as TGTGCCACCAAAGTAAGGGGGCAGCCCCAGCATTTT. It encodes CATKVRGQPQHF.

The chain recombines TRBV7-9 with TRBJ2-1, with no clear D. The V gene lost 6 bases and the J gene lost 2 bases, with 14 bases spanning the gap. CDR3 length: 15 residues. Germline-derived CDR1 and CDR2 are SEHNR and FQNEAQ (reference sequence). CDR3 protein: CASSPARSPYNEQFF. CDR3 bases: TGTGCCAGCAGTCCCGCTCGGTCCCCCTACAATGAGCAGTTCTTC.

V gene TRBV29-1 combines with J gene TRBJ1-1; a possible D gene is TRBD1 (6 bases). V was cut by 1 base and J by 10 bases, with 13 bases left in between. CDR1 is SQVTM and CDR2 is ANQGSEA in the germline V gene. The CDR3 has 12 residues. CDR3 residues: CSVEAGGGLAFF. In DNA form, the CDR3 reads TGCAGCGTTGAAGCGGGAGGGGGATTAGCTTTCTTT.

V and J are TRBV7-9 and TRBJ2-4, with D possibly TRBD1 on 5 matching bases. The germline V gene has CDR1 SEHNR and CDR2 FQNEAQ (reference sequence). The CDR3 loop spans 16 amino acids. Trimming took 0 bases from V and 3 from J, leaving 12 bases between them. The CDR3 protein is CASSLAHVTDKNIQYF. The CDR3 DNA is TGTGCCAGCAGCTTAGCGCACGTGACAGACAAAAACATTCAGTACTTC. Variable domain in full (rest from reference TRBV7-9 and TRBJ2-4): DTGVSQNPRHKITKRGQNVTFRCDPISEHNRLYWYRQTLGQGPEFLTYFQNEAQLEKSRLLSDRFSAERPKGSFSTLEIQRTEQGDSAMYLCASSLAHVTDKNIQYFGAGTRLSVL.

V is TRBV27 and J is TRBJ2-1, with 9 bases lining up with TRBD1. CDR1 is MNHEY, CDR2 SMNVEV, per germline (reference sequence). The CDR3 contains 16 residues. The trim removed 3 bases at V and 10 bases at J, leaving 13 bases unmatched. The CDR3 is CASSFTGTGQVHEQFF. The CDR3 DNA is TGTGCCAGCAGTTTTACCGGGACAGGGCAAGTTCACGAGCAGTTCTTC.

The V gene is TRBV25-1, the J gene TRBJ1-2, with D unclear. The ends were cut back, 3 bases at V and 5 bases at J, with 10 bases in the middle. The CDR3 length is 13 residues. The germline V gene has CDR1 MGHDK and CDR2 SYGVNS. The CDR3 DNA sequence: TGTGCCAGCAGTGACCTCCGGGCATATGGCTACACCTTC. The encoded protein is CASSDLRAYGYTF.

The CDR3 loop reads CSARRKGIPFF. CDR3 DNA: TGCAGTGCTAGACGTAAGGGAATCCCTTTCTTT. V and J are TRBV20-1 and TRBJ1-1; no definite D call. The CDR3 totals 11 residues. Per the germline V gene, CDR1 is DFQATT and CDR2 is SNEGSKA (reference sequence). Trimming removed 2 bases from V and 12 bases from J, with 13 bases in between.

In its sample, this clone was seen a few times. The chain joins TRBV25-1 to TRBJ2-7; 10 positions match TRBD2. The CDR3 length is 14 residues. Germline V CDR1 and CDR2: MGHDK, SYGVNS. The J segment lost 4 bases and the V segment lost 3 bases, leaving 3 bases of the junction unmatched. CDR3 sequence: CASSDGTSDYEQYF. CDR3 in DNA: TGTGCCAGCAGTGACGGGACTAGCGATTACGAGCAGTACTTC.

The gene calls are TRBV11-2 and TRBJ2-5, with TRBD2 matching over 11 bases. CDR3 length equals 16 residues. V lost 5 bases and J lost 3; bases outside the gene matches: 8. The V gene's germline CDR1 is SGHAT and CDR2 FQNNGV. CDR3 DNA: TGTGCCAGCAGCCTACTAGCGGGAGTTTGGGAAGAGACCCAGTACTTC. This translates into CASSLLAGVWEETQYF.